The 16 T cell receptor beta chains below all came from one sample that was sequenced in a study of T cell repertoires in cytomegalovirus infection (dated by TCRdb to the late 2010s). This specimen's treatment or condition label, interpreted: in vitro stimulation with specific CMV peptide epitopes to enrich CMV-specific T cells. Their antigens remain unidentified. The listed sequencing device is Illumina HiSeq 1500. TCRdb trimmed public reads at Q25 via fastp, called clones via MiXCR and kept in-frame beta chains. Rows with one shared CDR3 protein collapse into an entry with the most common genes and DNA. The sample table lists 350,000 to 400,000 distinct CDR3 sequences, nearly 35% of them with a count of one. The top ten clonotypes cover less than 15% of the sample. Here the sequenced sample was cultured PBMCs, taken from culture after CMV antigen stimulation. All receptors come from a human donor in good health (CMV status not recorded). Some clones in this sample may be carry-over from other donors' samples.

V and J are TRBV5-1 and TRBJ2-3, with no clear D. CDR1 and CDR2 (germline): SGHRS, YFSETQ. The V end lost 0 bases, the J end lost 0 bases, and 11 bases lay between the germline ends. The CDR3 extends over 16 amino acids. This CDR3 reads CASSLVVLPSTDTQYF. CDR3 sequence (DNA): TGCGCCAGCAGCTTGGTTGTGCTGCCTAGCACAGATACGCAGTATTTT. The full variable domain, with the rest looked up from reference TRBV5-1 and TRBJ2-3, is KAGVTQTPRYLIKTRGQQVTLSCSPISGHRSVSWYQQTPGQGLQFLFEYFSETQRNKGNFPGRFSGRQFSNSRSEMNVSTLELGDSALYLCASSLVVLPSTDTQYFGPGTRLTVL.

The CDR3 region is CASSAVMIHPSYNEQFF. The CDR3 nucleotides read TGTGCCAGCAGCGCCGTAATGATTCACCCATCCTACAATGAGCAGTTCTTC. The V and J genes are TRBV28 and TRBJ2-1, with no clear D. The CDR3 runs to 17 residues. The V end was cut by 6 bases, the J end by 1 base, with 19 bases between. Germline values: CDR1 MDHEN, CDR2 SYDVKM.

This clonotype has at least ten counts. The chain employs TRBV20-1 and TRBJ1-5, with 9 bases fitting TRBD1. CDR3 length: 15 amino acids. Germline-derived CDR1 and CDR2 are DFQATT and SNEGSKA (reference sequence). The V segment lost 1 base and the J segment 3 bases; nucleotides outside the gene matches: 4. This chain's CDR3 is CSARAGTGTNQPQHF. CDR3 DNA sequence: TGCAGTGCTAGAGCCGGGACAGGGACCAATCAGCCCCAGCATTTT.

This chain joins TRBV28 and TRBJ2-5; 15 nucleotides line up with TRBD2. After removal of 6 bases from V and 7 bases from J, the junction contained 15 bases not matched to a gene. This CDR3 has 18 residues. The germline V gene has CDR1 MDHEN and CDR2 SYDVKM. The chain's CDR3 is CASSLGTSGRPVRRTQYF. CDR3 bases: TGTGCCAGCAGCCTTGGGACTAGCGGGAGGCCGGTCCGTCGGACCCAGTACTTC.

This clonotype was recorded at least ten times. J is TRBJ2-7 and V is TRBV7-8; D possibly corresponds to TRBD2 (5 bases). CDR1 is SGHVS and CDR2 is FQNEAQ in the germline V gene. CDR3 length equals 13 residues. Trimming cost V 2 bases and J 2 bases, with 7 bases left between them. CDR3: CASSLQRTYEQYV. CDR3 DNA: TGTGCCAGCAGCTTACAGCGGACCTACGAGCAGTACGTC.

V gene TRBV7-2 combines with J gene TRBJ1-2; the D gene is possibly TRBD1 (5 bases). CDR1 and CDR2 (germline): SGHTA, FQGNSA. The V end was cut by 2 bases, the J end by 6 bases, with 13 bases between. This CDR3 comprises 14 residues. CDR3 sequence: CASSLPGPSDGYTF. The CDR3 DNA sequence: TGTGCCAGCAGCTTACCGGGGCCAAGCGATGGCTACACCTTC.

This clonotype has a handful of counts. The chain carries TRBV20-1 and TRBJ1-4; a possible D gene is TRBD1 (5 bases). The CDR3 has 15 amino acids. V was cut by 1 base and J by 7 bases, with 16 bases left in between. Germline assignment: CDR1 DFQATT and CDR2 SNEGSKA (reference sequence). The CDR3 loop is CSARAGTDLGEKLFF. CDR3 nucleotides: TGCAGTGCTAGAGCCGGGACTGACCTGGGTGAAAAACTGTTTTTT.

CDR3 region: CASSYASGSTQYF. The CDR3 DNA is TGTGCCAGCAGTTACGCTAGCGGGTCGACCCAGTACTTC. The chain couples TRBV6-6 to TRBJ2-5, with 8 nucleotides matching TRBD2. Germline V gene lookup returns CDR1 MNHNY and CDR2 SVGAGI (reference sequence). This CDR3 is 13 amino acids long. Germline trimming cut 2 bases from V and 7 bases from J; bases unmatched to any gene: 3.

The table lists this clonotype with a few counts. The chain joins TRBV7-8 to TRBJ2-2; no clear D. The CDR3 runs 12 residues. V gave up 7 bases and J gave up 7 bases, with 10 bases separating them. Looked up from germline, CDR1 is SGHVS and CDR2 is FQNEAQ. CDR3 region: CASTTYYGELFF. CDR3 bases: TGTGCCAGCACCACTTACTACGGGGAGCTGTTTTTT. Complete variable domain (other parts from reference TRBV7-8 and TRBJ2-2): GAGVSQSPRYKVAKRGQDVALRCDPISGHVSLFWYQQALGQGPEFLTYFQNEAQLDKSGLPSDRFFAERPEGSVSTLKIQRTQQEDSAVYLCASTTYYGELFFGEGSRLTVL.

This rearrangement joins TRBV12-3 or TRBV12-4 to TRBJ2-3; 8 positions agree with TRBD2. There are 18 residues in the CDR3. The trim removed 3 bases at V and 8 bases at J, leaving 19 bases unmatched. As DNA, the CDR3 is TGTGCCAGCAGTTTCATCTTCGGCGGGAGGTTTGGCGAAGCTACGCAGTATTTT. Its translation is CASSFIFGGRFGEATQYF.

The chain joins TRBV7-2 to TRBJ2-7, with 9 bases aligning to TRBD2. The CDR3 sequence is 15 residues long. Losses at the gene ends were 5 bases for V and 5 bases for J; bases not matched to a gene: 10. Germline-derived CDR1 and CDR2 are SGHTA and FQGNSA. CDR3 DNA sequence: TGTGCCAGCAGCCTCTCCGGGACTAGCCCCCACGAGCAGTACTTC. This gives the protein CASSLSGTSPHEQYF.

This clonotype was recorded at least ten times. The gene calls are TRBV6-1 and TRBJ2-5; TRBD2 aligns across 11 bases. The CDR3 covers 13 residues. Per the germline V gene, CDR1 is MNHNS and CDR2 is SASEGT. The V and J ends lost 8 bases and 5 bases, in that order; junction bases with no gene match: 4. The CDR3 protein is CASGLAGYETQYF. The CDR3 DNA follows: TGTGCCAGCGGACTAGCGGGCTATGAGACCCAGTACTTC.

The chain joins TRBV7-2 to TRBJ1-3, with D unclear. Germline V lookup: CDR1 SGHTA, CDR2 FQGNSA. V was clipped by 6 bases and J by 0 bases, with 9 bases between them. The CDR3 has 14 residues. CDR3 sequence: CASRSFGSGNTIYF. CDR3 nucleotides: TGTGCCAGCAGGTCCTTTGGCTCTGGAAACACCATATATTTT.

The table lists this clonotype with many counts. The rearrangement links TRBV7-2 to TRBJ2-7, with 9 positions matching TRBD2. Germline assignment: CDR1 SGHTA and CDR2 FQGNSA. The J segment lost 6 bases and the V segment lost 9 bases, leaving 15 bases of the junction unmatched. CDR3 length equals 15 residues. The CDR3 here is CASAAVVAGDGEQYF. The CDR3 nucleotides read TGTGCCAGTGCAGCTGTAGTAGCGGGAGATGGCGAGCAGTACTTC.

This chain links TRBV7-8 with TRBJ1-1, with D maybe TRBD1 (5 bases). The germline V and J ends were trimmed by 5 bases and 2 bases, with 9 bases remaining between them. Germline-derived CDR1 and CDR2 are SGHVS and FQNEAQ. This CDR3 spans 13 amino acids. The CDR3 reads CASSKDSNTEAFF. The CDR3 region has the DNA TGTGCCAGCAGCAAAGACAGTAACACTGAAGCTTTCTTT.

V gene TRBV15 combines with J gene TRBJ2-3, with D uncertain. Trimming removed 0 bases at V and 5 bases at J, with 6 bases between. Germline values: CDR1 LNHNV, CDR2 YYDKDF (reference sequence). The CDR3 totals 13 residues. For the CDR3, the DNA is TGTGCCACCAGCAGAGATAATGGAGATACGCAGTATTTT. Translating it yields CATSRDNGDTQYF.